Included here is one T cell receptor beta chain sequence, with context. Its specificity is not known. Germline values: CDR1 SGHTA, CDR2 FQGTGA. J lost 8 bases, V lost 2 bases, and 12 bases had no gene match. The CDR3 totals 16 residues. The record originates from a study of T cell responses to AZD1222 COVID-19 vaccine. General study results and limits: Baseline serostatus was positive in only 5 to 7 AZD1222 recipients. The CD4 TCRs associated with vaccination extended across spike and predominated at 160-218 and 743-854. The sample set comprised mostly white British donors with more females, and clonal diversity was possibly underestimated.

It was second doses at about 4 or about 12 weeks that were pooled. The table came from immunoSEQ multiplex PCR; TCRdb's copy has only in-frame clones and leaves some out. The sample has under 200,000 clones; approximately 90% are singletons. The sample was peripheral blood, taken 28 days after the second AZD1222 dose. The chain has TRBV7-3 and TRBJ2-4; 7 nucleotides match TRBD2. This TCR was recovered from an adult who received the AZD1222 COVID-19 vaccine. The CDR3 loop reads CASSLAPGGAGDIQYF. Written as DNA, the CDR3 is TGTGCCAGCAGCTTAGCCCCCGGCGGGGCGGGAGACATTCAGTACTTC.